This TCR beta chain comes out of a study of identical twins. Study findings and constraints: Out-of-frame alpha sequences that twins shared showed excess low generation probability.

In germline, CDR1 is LNHNV, CDR2 YYDKDF (reference sequence). Trimming took 3 bases from V and 1 from J; bases not matched to a gene: 11. This CDR3 has 17 amino acids. In regard to this clonotype: Its antigen is not known.

Each CDR3 protein gets one entry after TCRdb re-called the 5' RACE reads with MiXCR. In the table there are fewer than 250,000 distinct CDR3 sequences, around 6.9% of which are singletons. The same data also went into a second study, on yellow fever vaccine responses in identical twins.

The TCR sequence derives from a woman under 30 in good health. The V and J genes are TRBV15 and TRBJ1-1, with TRBD1 matching 7 bases. Material for sequencing was memory (CD45RO+) T cells sorted from blood. In DNA form, the CDR3 reads TGTGCCACCAGCAGGGAGGGTTCCGGGACAGCGAACACTGAAGCTTTCTTT. The encoded protein is CATSREGSGTANTEAFF.